Each of the 5 T cell receptor beta chains below was sequenced from the same sample in a study of PD-1 blockade in classical Hodgkin lymphoma (dated by TCRdb to between 2020 and 2021). Libraries were constructed by the immunoSEQ multiplex PCR assay. Held by TCRdb, this immuneACCESS table contains in-frame sequences only and omits some clones. Under half of the omission traces to an unresolved V gene where checked; the cause of the rest is unknown. The sample contains around 25,000 clones, roughly 84% of them found a single time. The top ten clonotypes cover approximately 1.8% of the sample. The time point label, read with the paper, signifies: cycle 1 day 1 (C1D1), immediately before nivolumab initiation. Relapse after autologous stem cell transplantation had occurred in all trial patients, and cohorts A, B and C were distinguished by prior brentuximab vedotin exposure. Using a Miltenyi CD4+ T cell isolation kit, CD4+ T cells were purified from thawed PBMCs through magnetic negative selection.

This sample comprised CD4+ T cells from blood, obtained at baseline. These receptors came from a human donor with classical Hodgkin lymphoma.

CDR3 in amino acids: CASSLAPSGYTF. CDR3 in DNA: TGTGCCAGCAGCTTAGCGCCCTCCGGCTACACCTTC. The J gene is TRBJ1-2, the V gene TRBV7-9; unclear D gene. This CDR3 is built from 12 residues. Germline CDR1 SEHNR, CDR2 FQNEAQ (reference sequence). Trimming cost V 0 bases and J 8 bases, with 7 bases left between them.

The J gene is TRBJ2-3, the V gene TRBV30; D gene unclear. CDR3 length equals 11 residues. Germline values: CDR1 GTSNPN, CDR2 SVGIG (reference sequence). The V and J ends lost 0 bases and 4 bases respectively, with 2 bases between them. The CDR3 region is CAWSVSDTQYF. DNA for the CDR3: TGTGCCTGGAGTGTATCAGATACGCAGTATTTT.

This clone has a single count. The V and J genes are TRBV11-3 and TRBJ1-1; perhaps TRBD1 as D (5 bases). Germline V gene lookup returns CDR1 SGHNT and CDR2 YENEEA. Trimming removed 8 bases from V and 5 bases from J, with 21 bases in between. The CDR3 contains 15 residues. In nucleotides, the CDR3 is TGTGCCAGCGCCCTCTCAACAGGTGTGGTAACTGAAGCTTTCTTT. It translates to CASALSTGVVTEAFF. Combining the CDR3 with reference TRBV11-3 and TRBJ1-1 gives the whole variable domain EAGVVQSPRYKIIEKKQPVAFWCNPISGHNTLYWYLQNLGQGPELLIRYENEEAVDDSQLPKDRFSAERLKGVDSTLKIQPAELGDSAVYLCASALSTGVVTEAFFGQGTRLTVV.

The chain is built from TRBV19 and TRBJ1-4, with D possibly being TRBD1 (6 bases). The V end was cut by 10 bases, the J end by 8 bases, with 23 bases between. This CDR3 is 15 amino acids long. Germline CDR1 reads LNHDA; CDR2 reads SQIVND (reference sequence). The CDR3 loop reads CATNGPSGGGEKLFF. The DNA of the CDR3 is TGTGCCACCAACGGTCCCAGTGGAGGGGGAGAAAAACTGTTTTTT. Supplemented by reference TRBV19 and TRBJ1-4, the full variable domain reads DGGITQSPKYLFRKEGQNVTLSCEQNLNHDAMYWYRQDPGQGLRLIYYSQIVNDFQKGDIAEGYSVSREKKESFPLTVTSAQKNPTAFYLCATNGPSGGGEKLFFGSGTQLSVL.

The V and J genes are TRBV7-9 and TRBJ1-4, with D hard to call. V lost 5 bases to trimming and J lost 7 bases, with 20 bases between them. This CDR3 is built from 16 residues. CDR1 is SEHNR, CDR2 FQNEAQ, per germline (reference sequence). The CDR3 DNA follows: TGTGCCAGCAGCCCCGGTTCCAGCTTCGTAGGTGAAAAACTGTTTTTT. Amino acids: CASSPGSSFVGEKLFF. The full variable domain, its missing parts supplied by reference TRBV7-9 and TRBJ1-4, is DTGVSQNPRHKITKRGQNVTFRCDPISEHNRLYWYRQTLGQGPEFLTYFQNEAQLEKSRLLSDRFSAERPKGSFSTLEIQRTEQGDSAMYLCASSPGSSFVGEKLFFGSGTQLSVL.